The entry below describes one T cell receptor (beta chain). Its antigen is unidentified. There were at least 6 micrograms of total RNA extracted from every sample. This entry comes from a study of blood T cells in healthy people across ages. A second PCR, run for roughly 7 to 12 cycles, used a sample-barcoded 5' primer plus a J-beta primer mix. TCRdb called the 5' RACE reads again in MiXCR, with one record for every CDR3 protein. This table has 710,000 or so distinct CDR3 sequences, about 30% appearing once. Deletions cut 5 bases from V and 4 bases from J, with 17 bases between. This CDR3 is built from 15 residues. The V gene's germline CDR1 is SNHLY and CDR2 FYNNEI. Broader study findings: Observed TCR beta diversity per million T cells went down as age went up. This fall followed a roughly linear course with age. As naive T cell percentage varied, TCR beta diversity correlated strongly with it. Among long-lived donors, naive CD4+ cells were more numerous and diversity higher than in aged donors.

The specimen sequenced was blood. This receptor was identified in a woman aged 80 or over in good health. V and J are TRBV2 and TRBJ1-1; no clear D. CDR3 sequence reads: CASSKIGSLGTEAFF. CDR3 bases: TGTGCCAGCAGTAAAATAGGTTCCTTAGGCACTGAAGCTTTCTTT.